This TCR beta chain was sequenced for a study of T cell repertoires in cytomegalovirus infection (dated by TCRdb to between 2019 and 2020). Describing the broader study: The HLA type of each donor mattered for the analysis, because public TCR beta signatures pointed to carriage of CMV infection along with the matching HLA type. The full study reports these points: In both this cohort and an independent approximately 400-donor cohort, the cumulative frequency of public TCR beta family members distinguished carriers of CMV infection plus the relevant HLA type. The ex vivo response was dominated by HLA-C-restricted CMV-specific TCR beta clonotypes, and the single most frequent clonotype in two of eight donors was supplied by these HLA-C-restricted clonotypes.

Reading from cysteine to phenylalanine, the CDR3 counts 15 amino acids. Just the 45-base CDR3 DNA is kept, in frame starting at base 1. V lost 10 bases and J lost 1 base; the stretch between them is 17 bases long. The CDR1 and CDR2 encoded by the germline V gene are MNHGY and SAAAGT. On this clonotype itself: What antigen it recognizes has not been identified. Base-call qualities are not available, and no considerably larger clone is one nucleotide away.

The data were produced on an Illumina HiSeq 1500. In-frame beta chains were kept once TCRdb had trimmed the public reads at Q25 with fastp and called clones with MiXCR. One record per CDR3 amino acid sequence lists the most common genes and DNA. The sample data list more than 650,000 distinct CDR3 sequences, and 35% to 45% of these were observed just once. The ten biggest clones cover roughly 2.9% of the sample. This receptor was obtained from a human donor in good health (CMV status not recorded). Some clones in this sample may be carry-over from other donors' samples. The receptor chain draws on TRBV6-8 and TRBJ2-1; the D gene cannot be named for sure. What was sequenced was PBMCs. The DNA sequence is as follows: TGTGCCACCCGCCAGCCTCCACTTTCCTACAATGAGCAGTTCTTC. This codes for CATRQPPLSYNEQFF.